This entry features one TCR beta chain sequence. The clone's antigen remains unknown. Base qualities are missing; no much larger clone stands one base away. The library was built by means of the immunoSEQ multiplex PCR assay. The multiplex PCR relied on a mix of 60 forward primers for TCR Vbeta segments and 13 reverse primers for TCR Jbeta segments. A multiplex PCR assay on genomic DNA amplified the CDR3 region of rearranged TCR beta genes. On the Illumina HiSeq System, the amplified TCR beta libraries were sequenced as 87-base-pair reads. As for the original processing: In a later analysis, tens of millions of unique TCR beta chains were counted across the approximately 640 repertoires, and roughly 10 million of these chains were shared by at least two donors. Raw reads were error-corrected and collapsed into unique sequences with a nearest-neighbor algorithm that merged closely related sequences to remove PCR and sequencing errors. CDR3 sequences were aligned to IMGT reference sequences to assign V, D and J gene segments. For a sequence to be retained, at least a six-nucleotide match to both a V gene segment and a J gene segment was required. Rearrangements were called productive when the CDR3 lacked stop codons and stayed in frame with V and J; all others were non-productive. CDR3 was defined by IMGT convention, running from the second conserved V-encoded cysteine to the conserved J-encoded phenylalanine. The earlier analysis of 587 of the donors excluded any sequence lacking an unambiguous match to a single V gene segment. In an earlier analysis of 587 of the donors, V segments were called functional above 56.7% productive rearrangements and were called segregating when the between-donor standard deviation exceeded 5%. A statistical classification framework was built to diagnose cytomegalovirus status from the catalog of TCR beta chain sequences. In a later analysis, TCR nucleotide sequences were compared against IMGT/GENE-DB human TR gene sequences so that V and J genes could be assigned. A later analysis assigned CDR3 sequences and most-parsimonious VDJ recombination scenarios with the TCRdist pipeline. A later analysis defined each TCR beta chain by its CDR3 amino acid sequence plus V-gene family, and excluded reads lacking a unique V-gene family. As a way to deal with suspected cross-contamination and a sequencing artifact, a later analysis dropped 592 nucleotide sequences that were highly shared and had low generation probability. A later analysis calculated a clonal expansion index for each public chain from normalized within-repertoire ranks of inferred template counts. In a later analysis, generation probabilities were computed with a VDJ recombination model fitted to out-of-frame rearrangements, and the resulting probabilities were checked against IGoR. Hypergeometric tests were used in a later analysis to score TCR-TCR, TCR-HLA and TCR-CMV co-occurrence, with a repertoire-size bias correction applied to the TCR pairs. False discovery rates were estimated in a later analysis by permuting HLA or CMV assignments 20 times. A later analysis grouped co-occurring TCRs with DBSCAN, adding TCRdist sequence similarity when clustering within HLA-allele-positive subsets. For co-occurrence clustering, repertoires with fewer than 30,000 or more than 120,000 public chains were excluded, along with a handful of repertoires with anomalous nucleotide sharing. Sourced from immuneACCESS, this table was stored by TCRdb with only in-frame sequences that have V and J called. A share of the clones is absent; for the studies checked, an unresolved V gene accounts for under half, and the remainder has no known explanation. V, J and clone size are taken as reported in that table, and D and trimming were inferred from the DNA itself. A total of more than 110,000 clones appear in this sample, 65% to 85% of them only once. The biggest ten clones account for around 2.5% of the sample.

Based on the germline V gene, the CDR1 and CDR2 sequences are MNHEY and SVGAGI. CDR3 length: 16 amino acids, cysteine to phenylalanine. Only CDR3 DNA is held: 48 bases, read in frame from base 1. Trimming accounts for 6 bases at V and 5 bases at J, while the number of junction bases matched to no gene is 13. The cohort comprised approximately 700 healthy bone marrow donors. All cohort members were sampled while nominally healthy, although unrecorded immune exposures were likely present. The donor was CMV seronegative and was included in the group of about 400 seronegative cohort members. A peripheral blood sample was provided by each donor, and peripheral blood mononuclear cells were used for TCR beta sequencing. Genomic DNA was extracted from the blood cell samples with the Qiagen DNeasy Blood Extraction Kit. These data belong to a study of cytomegalovirus exposure and HLA in healthy donors (dated 2017 in TCRdb). Notes on the research overall: An earlier analysis of about 530 of the donors reported about 260 Gb of sequence data and 117 million unique TCR beta sequences obtained from around 180 million T cells. The study was designed to test whether signatures of past pathogen exposure could be identified by cataloging public T cell receptors. An early release covering around 630 HLA-typed donors comprised about 300 gigabases of sequencing data and tens of millions of unique TCR sequences. Roughly 5 DR-DQ haplotypes were treated as single units for association and clustering because of strong linkage in the cohort. To study patterns of TCR occurrence, a later analysis re-analyzed previously published TCR beta repertoires from 700 or so donors and added high-resolution HLA genotyping. To decide whether each TCR beta V gene segment behaved as functional or pseudogenic, an earlier analysis of some 570 of the donors relied on high-throughput TCR beta sequencing. Among the approximately 400 genotyped donors, approximately 81% belonged to the genetic ancestry cluster associated with self-reported Caucasian donors. Besides the first cohort of approximately 710 subjects, a separate validation cohort made up of 95 to 150 different subjects was used. Donor age, sex, ethnicity and CMV serostatus were compiled together with the repertoire data. High-throughput TCR immunosequencing, statistical association of individual TCRs with disease status, and machine learning were combined to predict cytomegalovirus infection status. All discovery cohort repertoires had been generated on a single sequencing platform. Typing coverage differed by locus: A, B, C, DRB1 and DQB1 were typed in roughly 620-630 donors, DQA1 in about 550, DPA1 in 600 to 610, and DPB1 in 450 to 490. HLA typing included class I and class II loci at four-digit resolution. The study profiled the T cell repertoires of more than 500 subjects by immunosequencing and related them to cytomegalovirus serostatus. Genome-wide SNP genotypes for about 65% of the 666 donors were used in a later genetic analysis, which treated that subset as a discovery cohort. Rather than drawing on any new phenotypic data, the later analysis identified candidate immune exposures from TCR beta sequences and the way those sequences occurred across donors. Among almost 400 genotyped donors of the cohort, an average of roughly 240,000 unique TCR beta nucleotide sequences were sequenced per donor, around 20% of them non-productive. Results the study describes overall, beyond this receptor: Compared with the roughly 710-donor mean, donors in an Asian-associated ancestry cluster had fewer N-insertions in productive TCRs, according to a later genetic analysis. Because counts were too low, approximately 18 rarely observed V segments, including chromosome 9 orphons, were excluded from the earlier analysis of 587 of the donors. Strong co-occurrence of HLA alleles, especially DR and DQ, made assigning TCR associations to individual alleles difficult. In a later analysis, several top co-occurrence clusters were reported to appear linked to parvovirus B19, influenza, CMV and Epstein-Barr virus. Because HLA typing was missing for some donors at each locus, association tests included only the typed subset. A cluster of highly shared sequence variants was judged likely to represent a technical artifact of the sequencing pipeline. According to a later analysis, most CMV-associated TCR beta chains appeared to be HLA-restricted, and the HLA associations seemed to be driven largely by CMV exposure. The cohort was sequenced for TCR beta chains only, and without alpha or paired-chain data the features that could be detected were limited. In an earlier analysis of 587 of the donors, most TCR beta V segments appeared in productive rearrangements about 90% or about 30% of the time, broadly matching IMGT annotations. Cytomegalovirus status was reported to be diagnosed by the classifier with high specificity and sensitivity in both the original and validation cohorts. A later analysis found that HLA-associated TCR beta chains were more clonally expanded and had lower generation probabilities than equally common non-associated chains. At a false discovery rate of 0.05, a later analysis linked fewer than 20,000 TCR beta sequences to specific HLA alleles. A few of the identified cytomegalovirus-associated TCR beta chains were confirmed in vitro to be specific for cytomegalovirus antigens. Most TCR sequences were seen in very few donors, while some public TCRs were found in many individuals. V-gene and J-gene trimming of TCR beta chains was associated with a missense DCLRE1C variant in a later genetic analysis, and the association was replicated in an independent cohort. A further reported finding was that TCR beta sequences accurately predicted the HLA-A and HLA-B alleles for most subjects in the first cohort. The study gave a list of some 150 TCR beta chains associated with cytomegalovirus. It was suggested by the authors that the approach could potentially be generalized to other disease states and immunological phenotypes. Some IMGT-functional V segments, including TRBV6-2 and TRBV6-3, could not be told apart with the 87-base-pair reads, so those segments were excluded. Linkage disequilibrium might explain the correlated functional status among segregating V segments, but an unknown experimental factor could not be excluded. For the cohort, immune exposure information was limited to CMV serostatus. A later analysis found that TCR association rates varied across HLA loci, with DRB1 alleles showing the most associated TCRs and HLA-C alleles the fewest. Sequencing depth was assumed to be roughly uniform across donors in the presence/absence analyses, though that assumption may not hold.

The receptor chain draws on TRBV6-5 and TRBJ1-1, and TRBD1 matches 9 of the central bases. The sample consisted of PBMCs. This TCR was sampled from a man aged 50 to 59 in good health and CMV-seronegative. The CDR3 is CASRYTGDRAMTEAFF. The nucleotide sequence is given as TGTGCCAGCAGATACACCGGGGACAGGGCGATGACTGAAGCTTTCTTT.